Shown below are 15 T cell receptor beta chains from a single sample sequenced in a study of cytomegalovirus exposure and HLA in healthy donors. This PCR relied on a set of 60 Vbeta primers and 13 Jbeta primers. The method was immunoSEQ multiplex PCR; TCRdb's version includes in-frame clones alone and lacks a portion of them. The data show about 43,000 clones, with roughly 51% seen just once and roughly 5.5% held by the top ten. Source material: PBMCs. The origin of the receptors is a man between 60 and 75 years old in good health and CMV-seronegative.

This clone has just a few counts. The V call is TRBV19, the J call TRBJ1-5; D remains unclear. The V and J ends lost 5 bases and 2 bases respectively, with 10 bases between them. The germline CDR1 and CDR2 sequences are LNHDA and SQIVND (reference sequence). CDR3 length: 14 amino acids. The CDR3, as DNA: TGTGCCAGTAGTCTGACACTGCGCAATCAGCCCCAGCATTTT. Residues: CASSLTLRNQPQHF.

This clone was observed a handful of times. The chain has TRBV6-1 and TRBJ2-7; D is unresolved. Trimming stripped 1 base from V and 0 bases from J, with 16 bases between. This CDR3 spans 17 amino acids. CDR1 is MNHNS and CDR2 is SASEGT in the germline V gene. CDR3: CASSEVAEVSGSYEQYF. CDR3 sequence (DNA): TGTGCCAGCAGTGAAGTCGCAGAGGTCTCGGGCTCCTACGAGCAGTACTTC.

This clone was seen only a few times. This rearrangement joins TRBV15 to TRBJ2-2; a weak D match, TRBD2 (6 bases). Trimming cost V 2 bases and J 4 bases, with 11 bases left between them. The CDR3 spans 15 residues. CDR1 is LNHNV and CDR2 is YYDKDF in the germline V gene (reference sequence). The CDR3 DNA reads as TGTGCCACCAGCAGACCTAGCGCAGCCACCGGGGAGCTGTTTTTT. Translated, it gives CATSRPSAATGELFF.

The rearrangement uses TRBV5-1 and TRBJ2-1; 13 nucleotides line up with TRBD2. With V trimmed by 4 bases and J by 7 bases, 11 bases remained unmatched. CDR3 length equals 17 residues. Germline V gene sequence: CDR1 SGHRS, CDR2 YFSETQ. DNA of the CDR3: TGCGCCAGCAGCCCGGGACTAGCGGGGACGGGGGTAAATGAGCAGTTCTTC. Amino acid sequence: CASSPGLAGTGVNEQFF.

This chain uses TRBV11-1 with TRBJ2-7, with 12 bases matching TRBD1. This CDR3 has 14 amino acids. V dropped 4 bases and J dropped 7; count of bases not matched to a gene: 5. The germline V gene has CDR1 SGHAT and CDR2 FQDESV (reference sequence). The CDR3 here is CASSWDRGQGEQYF. Written as DNA, the CDR3 is TGTGCCAGCAGCTGGGACAGGGGGCAAGGTGAGCAGTACTTC. The whole variable domain, filled in from reference TRBV11-1 and TRBJ2-7, reads EAEVAQSPRYKITEKSQAVAFWCDPISGHATLYWYRQILGQGPELLVQFQDESVVDDSQLPKDRFSAERLKGVDSTLKIQPAELGDSAMYLCASSWDRGQGEQYFGPGTRLTVT.

This rearrangement joins TRBV10-3 to TRBJ1-1; D is perhaps TRBD1 (5 bases). CDR3 length: 16 residues. Germline values: CDR1 ENHRY, CDR2 SYGVKD. Trimming removed 7 bases from V and 1 base from J, with 19 bases in between. As DNA, the CDR3 is TGTGCCATCAAACCGGGGGGTGAACGGGCGAACACTGAAGCTTTCTTT. It encodes CAIKPGGERANTEAFF.

The CDR3 sequence: CASSPRGPGELFF. CDR3 nucleotide sequence: TGTGCCAGCAGCCCGCGGGGGCCCGGGGAGCTGTTTTTT. The chain links TRBV9 to TRBJ2-2, with a tentative D call TRBD2 (7 bases). Germline V CDR1 and CDR2: SGDLS, YYNGEE. The CDR3 covers 13 residues. The germline V and J ends were trimmed by 4 bases and 6 bases, with 10 bases remaining between them.

This rearrangement joins TRBV4-3 to TRBJ1-4; no reliable D call. V shed 0 bases and J shed 7 bases, with 3 bases lying between them. The CDR3 is 12 amino acids. Germline CDR1 reads LGHNA; CDR2 reads YSLEER. In DNA, the CDR3 is TGCGCCAGCAGCCAAGATAGTGAAAAACTGTTTTTT. It encodes CASSQDSEKLFF.

The table lists this clone with a few counts. The rearrangement joins TRBV7-2 to TRBJ2-1; the match to TRBD2 covers 7 bases. The length of the CDR3 is 15 residues. Germline CDR1 and CDR2: SGHTA and FQGNSA. Losses at the gene ends were 0 bases for V and 4 bases for J; bases not matched to a gene: 3. The DNA of the CDR3 is TGTGCCAGCAGCTTAGCCAGCGGGACTTACAATGAGCAGTTCTTC. As protein: CASSLASGTYNEQFF.

CDR3 DNA: TGTGCCAGCAATGAGTCGGGACAGGGGAGTCAGCCCCAGCATTTT. Translated, it gives CASNESGQGSQPQHF. This chain uses TRBV6-1 with TRBJ1-5; 10 positions match TRBD1. Germline loops: CDR1 MNHNS, CDR2 SASEGT. V shed 7 bases, J shed 6 bases, and the junction held 9 bases outside the gene matches. This CDR3 has 15 amino acids.

This clone was detected a few times. The rearrangement joins TRBV7-9 to TRBJ1-2, with D possibly being TRBD1 (5 bases). V gave up 1 base and J gave up 6 bases, with 12 bases separating them. Per germline, CDR1 SEHNR and CDR2 FQNEAQ (reference sequence). The CDR3 is made up of 14 amino acids. As DNA, the CDR3 is TGTGCCAGCAGCTTAGGTCAGGGCTCCCATGGCTACACCTTC. Amino acid sequence: CASSLGQGSHGYTF.

Only one count was recorded for this clone. This chain connects TRBV10-2 to TRBJ2-2; no reliable D call. V was clipped by 4 bases and J by 2 bases, with 8 bases between them. The CDR3 totals 14 residues. Germline values: CDR1 WSHSY, CDR2 SAAADI. This chain's CDR3 is CASSVLLNTGELFF. CDR3 in DNA: TGCGCCAGCAGTGTGCTTCTAAACACCGGGGAGCTGTTTTTT.

J is TRBJ1-2 and V is TRBV10-3; 8 nucleotides agree with TRBD1. Germline V gene sequence: CDR1 ENHRY, CDR2 SYGVKD. The CDR3 is 11 residues long. V was clipped by 7 bases and J by 9 bases; unmatched bases: 4. CDR3 DNA: TGTGCCATCATGCAGGGGGCGAGCTACACCTTC. It is translated as CAIMQGASYTF.

The rearrangement joins TRBV10-1 to TRBJ2-3; maybe TRBD2 (6 bases). Trimming left V 2 bases short and J 2 bases short, with 8 bases between. Per germline, CDR1 WNHNN and CDR2 SYGVQD (reference sequence). This CDR3 has 14 amino acids. The DNA of the CDR3 is TGCGCCAGCAGTGAGACGGGAGACACAGATACGCAGTATTTT. The encoded protein is CASSETGDTDTQYF.

This clone was counted only a few times. The gene calls are TRBV5-1 and TRBJ2-7; 11 bases align to TRBD1. Germline assignment: CDR1 SGHRS and CDR2 YFSETQ. The CDR3 consists of 14 residues. Unmatched junction bases numbered 2, after V lost 0 bases and J lost 6 bases. In nucleotides, the CDR3 is TGCGCCAGCAGCTTGGCGGGACAGGGGGGCGAGCAGTACTTC. Translation: CASSLAGQGGEQYF.